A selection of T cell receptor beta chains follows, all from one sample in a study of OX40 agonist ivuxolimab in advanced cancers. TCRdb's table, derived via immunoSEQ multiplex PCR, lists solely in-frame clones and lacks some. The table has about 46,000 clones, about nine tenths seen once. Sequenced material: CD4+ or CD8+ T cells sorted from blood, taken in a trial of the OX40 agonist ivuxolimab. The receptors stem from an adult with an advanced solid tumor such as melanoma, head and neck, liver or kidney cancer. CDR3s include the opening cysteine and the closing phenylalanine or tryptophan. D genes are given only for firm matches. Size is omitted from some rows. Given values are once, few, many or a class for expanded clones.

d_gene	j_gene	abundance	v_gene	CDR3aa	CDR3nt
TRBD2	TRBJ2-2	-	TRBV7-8	CASSVRHGLAGIPSITGELFF	TGTGCCAGCAGCGTACGACATGGACTAGCGGGTATTCCCTCTATCACCGGGGAGCTGTTTTTT
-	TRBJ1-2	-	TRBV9	CASSVEVVTDYGYTF	TGTGCCAGCAGCGTAGAAGTTGTAACGGACTATGGCTACACCTTC
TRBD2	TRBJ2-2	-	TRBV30	CAWRRGLAGITGELFF	TGTGCCTGGAGAAGGGGACTAGCGGGAATCACCGGGGAGCTGTTTTTT
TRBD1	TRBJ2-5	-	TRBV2	CASSDPRDRDSETQYF	TGTGCCAGCAGCGATCCAAGGGACAGGGATTCGGAGACCCAGTACTTC
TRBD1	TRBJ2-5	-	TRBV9	CASSETGTGKETQYF	TGTGCCAGCAGTGAAACTGGGACAGGCAAGGAGACCCAGTACTTC
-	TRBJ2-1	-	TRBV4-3	CASSQEETSPEMGQFF	TGCGCCAGCAGCCAAGAAGAGACTAGTCCGGAGATGGGGCAGTTCTTC
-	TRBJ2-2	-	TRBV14	CASSQEKGETNTGELFF	TGTGCCAGCAGCCAAGAGAAGGGGGAAACGAACACCGGGGAGCTGTTTTTT
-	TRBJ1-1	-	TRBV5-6	CASSLQGTEAFF	TGTGCCAGCAGCCTTCAGGGGACTGAAGCTTTCTTT
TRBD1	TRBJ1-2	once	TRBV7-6	CASTNRDSYGYTF	TGTGCCAGCACCAACAGGGACAGCTATGGCTACACCTTC
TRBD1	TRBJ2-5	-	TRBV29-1	CSVEAWEYRGQETQYF	TGCAGCGTTGAAGCTTGGGAATACAGGGGGCAAGAGACCCAGTACTTC
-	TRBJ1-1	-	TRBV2	CASTPWAGNTEAFF	TGTGCCAGCACCCCATGGGCAGGGAACACTGAAGCTTTCTTT
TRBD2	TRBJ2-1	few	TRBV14	CASRGLAQEGFEQFF	TGTGCCAGCAGGGGACTAGCCCAAGAGGGTTTTGAGCAGTTCTTC
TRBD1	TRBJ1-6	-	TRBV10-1	CATGQVSRSYNSPLHF	TGCGCCACGGGACAGGTATCCCGGTCCTATAATTCACCCCTCCACTTT
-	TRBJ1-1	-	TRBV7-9	CASSTTGGYTEAFF	TGTGCCAGCAGTACGACGGGAGGGTACACTGAAGCTTTCTTT
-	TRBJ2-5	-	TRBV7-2	CASSHVGHAPYF	TGTGCCAGCAGCCACGTCGGACACGCACCATACTTC
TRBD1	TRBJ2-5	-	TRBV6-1	CASSGFPYVQGGKETQYF	TGTGCCAGCAGTGGGTTCCCTTACGTACAGGGGGGAAAAGAGACCCAGTACTTC
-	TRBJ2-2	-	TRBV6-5	CASSYLSGGELFF	TGTGCCAGCAGTTACCTGTCGGGGGGGGAGCTGTTTTTT
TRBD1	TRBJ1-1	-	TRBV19	CASSATGGGTEAFF	TGTGCCAGTAGTGCGACAGGGGGAGGAACTGAAGCTTTCTTT
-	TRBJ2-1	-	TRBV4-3	CASSQDWGVGQDDEQFF	TGCGCCAGCAGCCAAGATTGGGGCGTGGGCCAGGATGATGAGCAGTTCTTC
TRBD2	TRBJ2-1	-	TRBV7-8	CASSLVTSGRGEQFF	TGTGCCAGCAGCTTGGTAACTAGCGGGAGGGGTGAGCAGTTCTTC
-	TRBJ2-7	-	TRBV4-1	CASSQLYVTGMTYEQYF	TGCGCCAGCAGCCAACTATATGTCACAGGGATGACCTACGAGCAGTACTTC
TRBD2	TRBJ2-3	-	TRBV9	CASSATSGGLLDTQYF	TGTGCCAGCAGCGCCACTAGCGGCGGTCTGTTAGATACGCAGTATTTT
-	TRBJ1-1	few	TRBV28	CASSLGPLMNTEAFF	TGTGCCAGCAGTTTAGGACCGCTCATGAACACTGAAGCTTTCTTT
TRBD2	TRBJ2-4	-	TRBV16	CASSPHASGGSENIQYF	TGTGCCAGCAGCCCTCACGCAAGCGGGGGAAGTGAAAACATTCAGTACTTC
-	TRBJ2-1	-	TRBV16	CASSLMENEQFF	TGTGCCAGCAGCCTCATGGAGAATGAGCAGTTCTTC
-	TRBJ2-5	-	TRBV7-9	CASSLDSQETQYF	TGTGCCAGCAGCTTAGACAGTCAAGAGACCCAGTACTTC
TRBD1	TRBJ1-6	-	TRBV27	CASSSTGHSPLHF	TGTGCCAGCAGTTCGACAGGGCATTCACCCCTCCACTTT
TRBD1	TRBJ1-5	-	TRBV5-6	CASSAGTEGNQPQHF	TGTGCCAGCAGCGCAGGGACAGAGGGCAATCAGCCCCAGCATTTT
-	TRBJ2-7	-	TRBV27	CASSQAGSSYEQYF	TGTGCCAGCAGTCAAGCAGGGAGCTCCTACGAGCAGTACTTC
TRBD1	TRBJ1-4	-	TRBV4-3	CASSHRDSLNEKLFF	TGCGCCAGCAGCCACAGGGACAGCCTTAATGAAAAACTGTTTTTT
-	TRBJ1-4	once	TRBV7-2	CASSSRGETNEKLFF	TGTGCCAGCAGCTCAAGGGGAGAGACTAATGAAAAACTGTTTTTT
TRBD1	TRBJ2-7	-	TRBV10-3	CAISSGQGALEQYF	TGTGCCATCAGTTCCGGACAGGGGGCCCTCGAGCAGTACTTC
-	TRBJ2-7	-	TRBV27	CASRWDRDTNYEQYF	TGTGCCAGTCGTTGGGACCGGGACACCAACTACGAGCAGTACTTC
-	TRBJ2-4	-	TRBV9	CASSDGTAIQYF	TGTGCCAGCAGCGACGGGACGGCTATTCAGTACTTC
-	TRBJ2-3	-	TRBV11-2	CASSLRLERQYF	TGTGCCAGCAGCCTCCGACTCGAGAGGCAGTATTTT
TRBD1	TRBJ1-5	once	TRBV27	CASGPGQGLNQPQHF	TGTGCCAGCGGACCGGGACAGGGGCTCAATCAGCCCCAGCATTTT
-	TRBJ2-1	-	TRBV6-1	CASSANPPVTYSYNEQFF	TGTGCCAGCAGTGCGAACCCTCCCGTAACCTACTCCTACAATGAGCAGTTCTTC
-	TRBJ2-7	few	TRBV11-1	CASSLDVSRSSYEQYF	TGTGCCAGCAGCTTAGACGTCTCTCGGAGCTCCTACGAGCAGTACTTC
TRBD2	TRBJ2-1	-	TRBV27	CASRDGWSGLGVNEQFF	TGTGCCAGCAGGGACGGCTGGTCGGGACTAGGTGTCAATGAGCAGTTCTTC
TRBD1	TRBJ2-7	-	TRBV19	CASSPGTGILYEQYF	TGTGCCAGTAGTCCCGGGACAGGGATCTTATACGAGCAGTACTTC
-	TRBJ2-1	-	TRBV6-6	CASSLKTYSYNEQFF	TGTGCCAGCAGTTTAAAGACTTACTCCTACAATGAGCAGTTCTTC
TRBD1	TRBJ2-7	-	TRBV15	CATSREPRTGAAYEQYF	TGTGCCACCAGCAGAGAGCCTAGGACAGGGGCGGCCTACGAGCAGTACTTC
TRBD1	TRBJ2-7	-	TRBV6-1	CASSEIVLGQGFYEQYF	TGTGCCAGCAGTGAAATAGTTCTAGGACAGGGGTTCTACGAGCAGTACTTC
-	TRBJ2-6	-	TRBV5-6	CASIYIKSQSRANVLTF	TGTGCCAGCATATATATCAAGTCACAAAGTCGGGCCAACGTCCTGACTTTC
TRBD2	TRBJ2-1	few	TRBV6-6	CASSYGSGSWDEQFF	TGTGCCAGCAGTTATGGTAGCGGGAGTTGGGATGAGCAGTTCTTC
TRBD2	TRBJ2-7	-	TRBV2	CASTTSPPAEQYF	TGTGCCAGCACGACTAGCCCCCCGGCCGAGCAGTACTTC
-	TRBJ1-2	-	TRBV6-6	CASSSLQGVYGYTF	TGTGCCAGCAGTTCCCTACAGGGTGTATATGGCTACACCTTC
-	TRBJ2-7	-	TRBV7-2	CASSPSISYEQYF	TGTGCCAGCAGCCCGTCTATTTCCTACGAGCAGTACTTC
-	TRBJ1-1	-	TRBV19	CASSIWGTEAFF	TGTGCCAGTAGTATATGGGGAACTGAAGCTTTCTTT